A selection of T cell receptor beta chains follows, all from one sample in a study of blood T cell repertoires in COVID-19. TCRdb's table, derived via immunoSEQ multiplex PCR, lists solely in-frame clones and lacks some. This sample has under 350,000 clones; roughly 89% occur once, and the top ten carry 4.6%. The sequenced sample was peripheral blood. The receptor source for this set is a man aged 35 to 55 with acute or convalescent COVID-19. CDR3s include the opening cysteine and the closing phenylalanine or tryptophan. The D gene is left open where the match is weak. Not all rows give a size; the values are once, few, many and, for expanded clones, a class.

NA	TRBV21-1	TRBJ1-1	NA	CASSKDTIVTEAFF	TGTGCCAGCAGCAAAGACACGATCGTCACTGAAGCTTTCTTT
TRBD1	TRBV11-2	TRBJ1-1	NA	CASSRDRAKPGTEAFF	TGTGCCAGCAGCAGGGACAGGGCGAAGCCTGGTACTGAAGCTTTCTTT
NA	TRBV6-5	TRBJ2-3	NA	CASSSGLPGTQYF	TGTGCCAGCAGTTCGGGACTTCCCGGAACGCAGTATTTT
NA	TRBV11-2	TRBJ1-2	NA	CASSRENYGYTF	TGTGCCAGCAGCCGCGAGAACTATGGCTACACCTTC
TRBD2	TRBV11-3	TRBJ2-3	NA	CASSLDPSGGLDTQYF	TGTGCCAGCAGCTTAGATCCTAGCGGGGGACTAGATACGCAGTATTTT
NA	TRBV6-5	TRBJ2-6	NA	CASSLPGANVLTF	TGTGCCAGCAGCCTCCCTGGGGCCAACGTCCTGACTTTC
TRBD1	TRBV5-5	TRBJ1-3	NA	CASSLPGQGYTIYF	TGTGCCAGCAGCCTTCCGGGACAGGGGTACACCATATATTTT
TRBD1	TRBV3-1/TRBV3-2	TRBJ1-4	once	CASSLRQGAYEKLFF	TGTGCCAGCAGCCTTCGACAGGGAGCATATGAAAAACTGTTTTTT
TRBD1	TRBV14	TRBJ2-4	NA	CASSPGGATGGFKNIQYF	TGTGCCAGCAGCCCAGGGGGAGCGACAGGGGGTTTCAAAAACATTCAGTACTTC
TRBD1	TRBV6-6	TRBJ1-5	NA	CASSPPTGGSVNQPQHF	TGTGCCAGCAGTCCCCCGACAGGGGGCTCGGTGAATCAGCCCCAGCATTTT
NA	TRBV11-2	TRBJ1-6	NA	CASRQGTYSPLHF	TGTGCCAGCCGGCAGGGTACCTATTCACCCCTCCACTTT
NA	TRBV5-1	TRBJ2-1	NA	CASSATSSSSYNEQFF	TGCGCCAGCAGCGCCACTAGCTCGAGCTCCTACAATGAGCAGTTCTTC
TRBD1	TRBV5-5	TRBJ2-3	NA	CASSSPGGTSTDTQYF	TGTGCCAGCAGCTCCCCAGGGGGTACTAGCACAGATACGCAGTATTTT
NA	TRBV29-1	TRBJ2-7	once	CSVDSGVRSSYEQYF	TGCAGCGTTGATTCGGGGGTACGGAGCTCCTACGAGCAGTACTTC
NA	TRBV6-5	TRBJ1-1	NA	CATGWNTEAFF	TGTGCCACGGGGTGGAACACTGAAGCTTTCTTT
NA	TRBV6-5	TRBJ2-3	NA	CASSRRVDTDTQYF	TGTGCCAGCAGCCGCCGGGTGGACACAGATACGCAGTATTTT
NA	TRBV3-1/TRBV3-2	TRBJ2-7	NA	CASSQGQSYSSYEQYF	TGTGCCAGCAGCCAAGGACAGTCCTACAGCTCCTACGAGCAGTACTTC
TRBD1	TRBV2	TRBJ1-4	NA	CASIGQGLPNEKLFF	TGTGCCAGCATTGGACAGGGACTTCCTAATGAAAAACTGTTTTTT
NA	TRBV19	TRBJ2-7	NA	CATSDRTYEQYF	TGTGCCACCTCAGACAGGACCTACGAGCAGTACTTC
NA	TRBV5-1	TRBJ2-3	NA	CASLLPGPFTDTQYF	TGCGCCAGCCTATTACCGGGTCCCTTCACAGATACGCAGTATTTT
NA	TRBV9	TRBJ1-2	NA	CASSADTNYRGYTF	TGTGCCAGCAGCGCGGACACGAACTACCGGGGCTACACCTTC
NA	TRBV11-2	TRBJ1-1	once	CASSFRHSRDTEAFF	TGTGCCAGCAGCTTTCGCCACAGCAGGGACACTGAAGCTTTCTTT
TRBD2	TRBV4-1	TRBJ2-2	few	CASSPAGRGANTGELFF	TGCGCCAGCAGCCCCGCCGGACGGGGGGCGAACACCGGGGAGCTGTTTTTT
TRBD1	TRBV18	TRBJ1-2	NA	CASSPANEQGIYGYTF	TGTGCCAGCTCACCAGCAAATGAACAGGGGATCTATGGCTACACCTTC
NA	TRBV4-2	TRBJ1-5	NA	CASSQVGQLKEPQHF	TGTGCCAGCAGCCAAGTGGGACAATTGAAGGAGCCCCAGCATTTT
NA	TRBV30	TRBJ2-6	NA	CAWSTGYSGANVLTF	TGTGCCTGGAGTACCGGTTACTCTGGGGCCAACGTCCTGACTTTC
NA	TRBV19	TRBJ2-7	NA	CASSLYQGPNYEQYF	TGTGCCAGTAGTCTCTATCAGGGGCCAAACTACGAGCAGTACTTC
NA	TRBV3-1/TRBV3-2	TRBJ1-1	NA	CASSQAQGAVTFF	TGTGCCAGCAGCCAGGCCCAGGGCGCCGTGACTTTCTTT
TRBD1	TRBV10-3	TRBJ1-6	NA	CAISRTGWDSPLHF	TGTGCCATCAGCCGGACAGGTTGGGACTCACCCCTCCACTTT
TRBD2	TRBV12-3/TRBV12-4	TRBJ2-2	NA	CASRTSGTGELFF	TGTGCCAGCAGGACTAGCGGCACCGGGGAGCTGTTTTTT
TRBD1	TRBV5-1	TRBJ1-4	few	CASSLRQGSNEKLFF	TGCGCCAGCAGCCTTAGACAGGGGAGTAATGAAAAACTGTTTTTT
NA	TRBV11-2	TRBJ2-7	once	CASSSDAGEQYF	TGTGCCAGCAGTTCTGACGCGGGGGAGCAGTACTTC
NA	TRBV5-6	TRBJ2-1	NA	CASSLMEGIEGEQFF	TGTGCCAGCAGCTTGATGGAGGGTATTGAAGGTGAGCAGTTCTTC
NA	TRBV3-1/TRBV3-2	TRBJ1-6	NA	CASSQSTGYNSPLHF	TGTGCCAGCAGCCAATCGACGGGATATAATTCACCCCTCCACTTT
TRBD1	TRBV18	TRBJ1-5	NA	CASSPSTGGDQPQHF	TGTGCCAGCTCACCCTCGACAGGGGGCGATCAGCCCCAGCATTTT
TRBD1	TRBV19	TRBJ1-5	NA	CASRPPGQGILPQHF	TGTGCCAGTAGGCCTCCGGGACAGGGGATTCTGCCCCAGCATTTT
TRBD1	TRBV5-1	TRBJ1-2	few	CASGTGLYGYTF	TGCGCCAGCGGGACAGGGCTCTATGGCTACACCTTC
NA	TRBV7-2	TRBJ2-5	few	CASSSRWGPETQYF	TGTGCCAGCAGCTCTAGGTGGGGGCCAGAGACCCAGTACTTC
NA	TRBV12-5	TRBJ2-1	NA	CASGRDITYNEQFF	TGTGCTAGTGGTAGGGACATTACGTACAATGAGCAGTTCTTC
NA	TRBV27	TRBJ1-1	NA	CASSLLTSMNTEAFF	TGTGCCAGCAGTTTATTGACATCCATGAACACTGAAGCTTTCTTT
TRBD1	TRBV7-9	TRBJ2-1	NA	CASSYDPDRISYNEQFF	TGTGCCAGCAGCTACGACCCGGACAGGATCTCCTACAATGAGCAGTTCTTC
TRBD1	TRBV19	TRBJ1-2	NA	CASAILQGTLRGYTF	TGTGCCAGTGCTATTTTACAGGGGACCCTAAGGGGCTACACCTTC
TRBD1	TRBV5-1	TRBJ1-4	NA	CASRTGTGLEKLFF	TGCGCCAGCAGAACCGGGACAGGCCTTGAAAAACTGTTTTTT
NA	TRBV2	TRBJ2-7	once	CASSENRATYEQYF	TGTGCCAGCAGTGAGAACAGGGCCACCTACGAGCAGTACTTC
NA	TRBV7-9	TRBJ1-5	NA	CASSREYQPQHF	TGTGCCAGCAGTAGAGAATATCAGCCCCAGCATTTT
TRBD2	TRBV20-1	TRBJ2-1	NA	CSASGAGVGNEQFF	TGCAGTGCTAGTGGGGCGGGGGTCGGAAATGAGCAGTTCTTC
NA	TRBV5-4	TRBJ2-1	NA	CASSPYWAPLNNEQFF	TGTGCCAGCAGCCCCTATTGGGCCCCCTTGAACAATGAGCAGTTCTTC
TRBD1	TRBV5-1	TRBJ1-4	NA	CASSLEGARTNEKLFF	TGCGCCAGCAGCCTGGAGGGGGCGAGAACTAATGAAAAACTGTTTTTT
NA	TRBV5-6	TRBJ1-1	NA	CASSSPSGVVAFF	TGTGCCAGCAGCTCCCCGTCGGGGGTGGTAGCTTTCTTT
NA	TRBV19	TRBJ2-3	NA	CASRGGAKGEDTQYF	TGTGCCAGTAGGGGAGGGGCCAAGGGGGAAGATACGCAGTATTTT
TRBD2	TRBV5-6	TRBJ2-1	NA	CASSQRLAGGWRNEQFF	TGTGCCAGCAGCCAAAGACTAGCGGGCGGGTGGCGAAATGAGCAGTTCTTC
TRBD1	TRBV5-6	TRBJ1-2	NA	CASSPHHRGYGYTF	TGTGCCAGCAGCCCCCACCACAGGGGCTATGGCTACACCTTC
NA	TRBV12-3/TRBV12-4	TRBJ1-4	NA	CASSFMGPLFF	TGTGCCAGCAGTTTTATGGGCCCCCTGTTTTTT